This paragraph covers one T cell receptor (beta chain) sequence. This entry comes from a study of Ad26.COV2.S vaccination and SARS-CoV-2 variants. The table came from immunoSEQ multiplex PCR; TCRdb's copy has only in-frame clones and leaves some out. Here the sample spans around 310,000 clones, roughly nine tenths being singletons. The treatment is: about 20 received Ad26.COV2.S at low or high dose, single or two shots; 5 received placebo; per-sample allocation not given. Samples came from day 63 after the first vaccine or placebo injection. Trimming shortened V by 0 bases and J by 4 bases, and 6 bases separated the two germline ends. The germline CDR1 and CDR2 sequences are LGHNA and YSLEER. This CDR3 spans 13 amino acids.

V usage is TRBV4-3 and J usage is TRBJ1-2, with D hard to call. The material sequenced was peripheral blood, taken in a trial of Ad26.COV2.S vaccine versus placebo. The receptor's source is a person aged 18-60 years who received the Ad26.COV2.S COVID-19 vaccine or a placebo. The CDR3 nucleotides read TGCGCCAGCAGCCAAGAGGCGCCCTATGGCTACACCTTC. Amino acids: CASSQEAPYGYTF.